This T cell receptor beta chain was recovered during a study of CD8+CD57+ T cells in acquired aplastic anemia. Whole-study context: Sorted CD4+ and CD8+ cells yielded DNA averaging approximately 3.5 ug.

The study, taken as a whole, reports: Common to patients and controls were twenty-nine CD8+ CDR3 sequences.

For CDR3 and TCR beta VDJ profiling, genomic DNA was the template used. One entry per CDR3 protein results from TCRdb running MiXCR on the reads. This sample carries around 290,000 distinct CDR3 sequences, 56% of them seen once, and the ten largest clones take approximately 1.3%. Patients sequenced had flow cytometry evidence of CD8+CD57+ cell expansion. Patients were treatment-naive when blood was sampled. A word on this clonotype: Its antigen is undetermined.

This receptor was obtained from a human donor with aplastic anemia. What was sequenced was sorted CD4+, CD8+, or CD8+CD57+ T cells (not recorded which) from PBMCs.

The chain's CDR3 is CASSVGGGAKYEQYF. DNA for the CDR3: TGTGCCAGCAGCGTAGGAGGTGGGGCTAAGTACGAGCAGTACTTC. The chain carries TRBV9 and TRBJ2-7, with a tentative D call TRBD1 (5 bases). The germline CDR1 and CDR2 sequences are SGDLS and YYNGEE. CDR3 length equals 15 residues. Trimming stripped 0 bases from V and 4 bases from J, with 14 bases between. Drawing the rest from reference TRBV9 and TRBJ2-7, the complete variable domain is DSGVTQTPKHLITATGQRVTLRCSPRSGDLSVYWYQQSLDQGLQFLIQYYNGEERAKGNILERFSAQQFPDLHSELNLSSLELGDSALYFCASSVGGGAKYEQYFGPGTRLTVT.